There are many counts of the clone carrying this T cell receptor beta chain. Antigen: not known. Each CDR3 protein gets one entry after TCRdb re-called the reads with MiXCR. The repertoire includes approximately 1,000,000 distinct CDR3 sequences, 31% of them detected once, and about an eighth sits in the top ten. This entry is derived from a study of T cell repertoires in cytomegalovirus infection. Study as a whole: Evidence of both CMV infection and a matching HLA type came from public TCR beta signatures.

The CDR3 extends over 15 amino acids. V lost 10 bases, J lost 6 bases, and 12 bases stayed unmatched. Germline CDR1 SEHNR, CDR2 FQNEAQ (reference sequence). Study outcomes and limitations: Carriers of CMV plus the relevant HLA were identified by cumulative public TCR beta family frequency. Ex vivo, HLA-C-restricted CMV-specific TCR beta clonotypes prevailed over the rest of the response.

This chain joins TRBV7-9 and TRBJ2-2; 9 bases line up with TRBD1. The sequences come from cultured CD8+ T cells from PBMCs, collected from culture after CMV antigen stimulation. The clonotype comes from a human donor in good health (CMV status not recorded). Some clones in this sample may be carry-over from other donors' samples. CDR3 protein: CATQARDREAGELFF. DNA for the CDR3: TGTGCCACCCAGGCCCGGGACAGGGAGGCCGGGGAGCTGTTTTTT.